The text below deals with one T cell receptor (beta chain). These data originate in a study of brain T cells in children with intractable seizures. Some clones are missing from TCRdb's copy, which holds only in-frame ones; the method was immunoSEQ multiplex PCR. This sample has about 340,000 clones; 93% occur once, and the top ten carry 5.5% to 6%. Time point noted: blood from clinic visit 5 months post-surgery; TSC patient then seizure free. Only cases whose brain tissue showed the highest T cell transcript signatures were sequenced. Trimming removed 2 bases from V and 3 bases from J, with 12 bases in between. CDR1 SGHTS and CDR2 YDEGEE come from the germline V gene. The CDR3 extends over 14 amino acids.

This clonotype originated in a boy younger than two with tuberous sclerosis and intractable seizures. The chain uses TRBV5-8 and TRBJ2-7; D remains ambiguous. This sample comprised peripheral blood, obtained 4 to 5 months after surgery. The CDR3 protein is CASSFRWLLYEQYF. CDR3 DNA sequence: TGTGCCAGCAGCTTTAGGTGGCTTCTCTACGAGCAGTACTTC.